The 14 T cell receptor beta chains listed next were all sequenced from one sample in a study of T cell responses to AZD1222 COVID-19 vaccine. The data were produced by immunoSEQ multiplex PCR, yet TCRdb's version contains in-frame clones alone and is incomplete. The sample includes 130,000 to 150,000 clones, 90% to 95% seen only once; the top ten take roughly an eighth. This specimen consisted of peripheral blood, obtained after recovery from COVID-19. The receptors derive from an adult who had recovered from COVID-19.

This chain joins TRBV6-5 and TRBJ2-2, with 8 bases aligning to TRBD1. V lost 11 bases and J lost 3; bases outside the gene matches: 11. The CDR3 length is 15 residues. Germline V CDR1 and CDR2: MNHEY, SVGAGI. CDR3 region: CAANLQGADTGELFF. The CDR3 DNA follows: TGTGCCGCGAACCTTCAGGGGGCAGACACCGGGGAGCTGTTTTTT.

The chain couples TRBV5-4 to TRBJ2-7; D is unresolved. This CDR3 is 13 amino acids long. Germline V gene lookup returns CDR1 SGHNT and CDR2 YYREEE (reference sequence). V lost 4 bases to trimming and J lost 0 bases, with 8 bases between them. CDR3 protein: CASSPTHSYEQYF. The DNA for the CDR3 is TGTGCCAGCAGCCCGACACACTCCTACGAGCAGTACTTC.

The chain is built from TRBV18 and TRBJ2-7; perhaps TRBD2 as D (5 bases). The V gene lost 1 base and the J gene lost 3 bases, with 10 bases spanning the gap. This CDR3 has 14 amino acids. Per the germline V gene, CDR1 is KGHSH and CDR2 is LQKENI. The CDR3 loop reads CASSPQDGIYEQYF. CDR3 bases: TGTGCCAGCTCACCACAGGACGGGATCTACGAGCAGTACTTC.

The chain is built from TRBV27 and TRBJ2-5; D remains ambiguous. Germline V lookup: CDR1 MNHEY, CDR2 SMNVEV (reference sequence). The ends were cut back, 0 bases at V and 1 base at J, with 6 bases in the middle. This CDR3 has 14 amino acids. For the CDR3, the DNA is TGTGCCAGCAGTTTATCGGGCAGCCAAGAGACCCAGTACTTC. Protein product: CASSLSGSQETQYF.

The rearrangement joins TRBV5-1 to TRBJ1-6; 11 bases match TRBD1. This CDR3 contains 14 residues. Germline V gene lookup returns CDR1 SGHRS and CDR2 YFSETQ. J lost 9 bases, V lost 4 bases, and 3 bases had no gene match. In DNA, the CDR3 is TGCGCCAGCAGCCCCGGGACAGGGGGTTCACCCCTCCACTTT. Translation: CASSPGTGGSPLHF.

The chain combines TRBV9 with TRBJ2-1; 8 bases line up with TRBD2. This CDR3 region has 15 residues. The V gene end was trimmed by 4 bases and the J gene end by 4 bases; junction bases not matched to a gene: 7. Germline V CDR1 and CDR2: SGDLS, YYNGEE. The CDR3 loop reads CASSIGLADYNEQFF. CDR3 sequence (DNA): TGTGCCAGCAGCATCGGACTAGCAGATTACAATGAGCAGTTCTTC.

The gene calls are TRBV28 and TRBJ1-2, with no clear D. This CDR3 is 13 amino acids long. Germline CDR1 is MDHEN and CDR2 is SYDVKM. V was cut by 6 bases and J by 4 bases, with 12 bases left in between. The DNA for the CDR3 is TGTGCCAGCAGCACCGGGCCTCTCTATGGCTACACCTTC. Its protein product is CASSTGPLYGYTF.

This chain links TRBV19 with TRBJ2-2; TRBD1 or TRBD2 may be the D gene (5 bases each). The CDR3 sequence is 15 residues long. Trimming took 5 bases from V and 8 from J, leaving 18 bases between them. In germline, CDR1 is LNHDA, CDR2 SQIVND (reference sequence). CDR3 protein: CASSPGFQGAGELFF. The CDR3 DNA is TGTGCCAGTAGTCCGGGATTCCAAGGGGCAGGGGAGCTGTTTTTT.

The chain combines TRBV10-3 with TRBJ2-7; D might be TRBD1 or TRBD2, each matching 5 bases. The CDR3 contains 14 residues. Between the trimmed V and J ends, which lost 6 bases and 2 bases, there was a span of 14 bases. Germline V gene data show CDR1 as ENHRY and CDR2 as SYGVKD. CDR3: CAIRDGRGAYEQYF. The CDR3 nucleotides read TGTGCCATCAGGGATGGAAGAGGGGCCTACGAGCAGTACTTC.

The chain couples TRBV29-1 to TRBJ1-3; 8 bases fit TRBD1. Germline V lookup: CDR1 SQVTM, CDR2 ANQGSEA. This CDR3 region has 15 residues. V was pared by 0 bases and J by 6 bases, with 7 bases of the junction left unmatched. CDR3 bases: TGCAGCGTTGAAGACTGGGAGACAGGGGCAAACACCATATATTTT. As protein: CSVEDWETGANTIYF.

The rearrangement links TRBV27 to TRBJ2-1; TRBD1 aligns across 7 bases. CDR1 and CDR2 from the germline V gene are MNHEY and SMNVEV (reference sequence). With V trimmed by 6 bases and J by 7 bases, 9 bases remained unmatched. The CDR3 is 14 residues long. The CDR3 coding sequence is TGTGCCAGCAGAACAGCGACAGGGTTGAATGAGCAGTTCTTC. It encodes CASRTATGLNEQFF.

The chain carries TRBV3-1 (or the pseudogene TRBV3-2) and TRBJ2-5; 8 bases line up with TRBD1. Per germline, CDR1 LGHDT and CDR2 YNNKEL (reference sequence). The junction had 11 bases not matched to a gene; V was cut back by 4 bases and J by 1 base. This CDR3 contains 17 residues. CDR3 nucleotide sequence: TGTGCCAGCAGCCTCGTCCCACAGGGGGTAGGCCAAGAGACCCAGTACTTC. It codes for CASSLVPQGVGQETQYF.

This clone was recorded only once. The gene calls are TRBV5-1 and TRBJ2-1; D unclear. There are 13 residues in the CDR3. Germline assignment: CDR1 SGHRS and CDR2 YFSETQ. The V end lost 4 bases, the J end lost 7 bases, and 12 bases lay between the germline ends. Here the CDR3 reads CASSQPTWNEQFF. The CDR3 DNA is TGCGCCAGCAGCCAACCGACCTGGAATGAGCAGTTCTTC. Using reference TRBV5-1 and TRBJ2-1 for the parts outside the CDR3, the full variable domain is KAGVTQTPRYLIKTRGQQVTLSCSPISGHRSVSWYQQTPGQGLQFLFEYFSETQRNKGNFPGRFSGRQFSNSRSEMNVSTLELGDSALYLCASSQPTWNEQFFGPGTRLTVL.

The chain has TRBV10-3 and TRBJ1-1; a weak D match, TRBD1 (5 bases). The germline V and J ends were trimmed by 3 bases and 1 base, with 9 bases remaining between them. This CDR3 comprises 14 residues. CDR1 is ENHRY and CDR2 is SYGVKD in the germline V gene. CDR3 in amino acids: CAISDSGQNTEAFF. For the CDR3, the DNA is TGTGCCATCAGTGATTCAGGGCAGAACACTGAAGCTTTCTTT.